This T cell receptor beta chain was identified during a study of vaccination effects on CD4 cells after COVID-19 (dated by TCRdb to 2021 to 2024). Regarding the research as a whole: In the ViraFEST assay, PBMC were stimulated with viral peptide pools, and antigen-specific CD4+ T cell clonotypes were then identified by expansion using TCR sequencing. Each participant received two doses of an mRNA SARS-CoV-2 vaccine, either BNT162b2 or mRNA-1273. About 2 million PBMC per well were cultured in IMDM with roughly 5% human AB serum, 10 IU/ml IL-2 and gentamicin, plus 10 ug/ml peptides. SARS-CoV-2 spike-specific CD4+ TCR repertoires from before and after mRNA vaccination were compared in COVID-19 convalescent patients and in infection-naive vaccine recipients. Altogether, around 11 COVID-19 convalescent patients and several SARS-CoV-2-naive healthy vaccine recipients made up the full study. Cultures from other donors in the study were sequenced with the Oncomine TCR Beta short-read assay on an Illumina iSeq 100.

After around 10 days of culture, CD4+ T cells were isolated with the EasySep CD4+ T cell isolation kit. The absence of prior SARS-CoV-2 infection in healthy vaccine recipients was confirmed by negative nucleocapsid antibodies before and after vaccination. On days 3 and 7, half of the culture medium was replaced with fresh IL-2-containing medium. Unless otherwise noted, each peptide stimulation condition was cultured in triplicate wells. Using Ficoll-Paque Plus gradient centrifugation, PBMC were separated from whole blood and then either used fresh or cryopreserved at -140C. The QIAamp micro DNA kit was used to extract genomic DNA from the cultured CD4+ T cells. Paper-wide results and their limitations: The study was limited by a small number of convalescent patients and lacked early post-infection timepoints. In healthy vaccine recipients, vaccine-induced clones were almost all SARS-CoV-2 mono-reactive, with only 1 of 255 being cross-reactive with common cold coronaviruses. Marked clonal contraction was observed in both infection-induced and vaccine-induced clones at late post-vaccination timepoints, consistent with waning T cell responses.

Libraries were constructed by the immunoSEQ multiplex PCR assay. DNA from the cultured, isolated CD4+ T cells was subjected to TCR beta CDR3 sequencing. The study's own analysis went as follows. Non-productive TCR sequences were removed, reads were trimmed to the CDR3 region, and CDR3s of at least 7 amino acids were retained. The MANAFEST web app was used to identify antigen-specific clonotypes by comparing expansion in peptide wells with expansion in reference cultures. Positive clones required FDR<0.05 expansion versus reference and all other wells, odds ratio above 5, and frequency above 0.1% in two replicate wells. A clonotype was defined as cross-reactive if the clonotype was significantly expanded both in SARS-CoV-2 spike wells and in at least one common cold coronavirus spike condition. CDR3 similarity was assessed by Levenshtein distance with the stringdist R package, and unrooted trees were built with ape in R 3.6.1. In its TCRdb copy, this immuneACCESS table keeps in-frame sequences only and misses some clones. Where compared with another copy, unresolved V genes explain less than half of these, and the others have no known cause. V and J calls and clone size are given by that table; D and trimming were obtained from the DNA. The sample table records tens of thousands of clones; 65% to 80% of these occur just once. The ten top clones hold approximately 3% of the sample.

Concerning this clone itself: No antigen is known for it. It has no much larger one-base neighbor in the sample; base qualities were not kept.

The origin of this receptor is a human donor who received a COVID-19 vaccine. The sample here was CD4+ T cells from PBMCs cultured without peptide, taken before COVID-19 vaccination.

The sequence in DNA is TGCAGCGTTGTTGAAGGGACGGCGAACACTGAAGCTTTCTTT. It codes for CSVVEGTANTEAFF. The chain is made from TRBV29-1 and TRBJ1-1, with a weak D call of TRBD1 (5 bases match). As encoded in the germline V gene, CDR1 is SQVTM while CDR2 is ANQGSEA. The CDR3 covers 14 residues, taking in both the cysteine and the phenylalanine. The sequence is cut down to CDR3 DNA, 42 bases in frame from base 1. Trimming at the junction amounts to 4 bases on V and 1 base on J, and the germline ends lie 13 bases apart.